This T cell receptor (beta chain) derives from a study of a mutant IDH1 vaccine in newly diagnosed glioma (dated by TCRdb to the early 2020s). Regarding the complete study: Patients received eight vaccinations in weeks 1, 3, 5, 7, 11, 15, 19 and 23, corresponding to visits V03 through V10. Vaccination was initiated 4-6 weeks after radiotherapy alone, or concurrently with temozolomide cycles in the chemotherapy-containing groups. Of the roughly 34 treated patients, around 62% were male and approximately 40% were female, and the mean age was roughly 38 years. Prior to enrollment, patients had been given standard therapy consisting of radiotherapy alone, temozolomide alone, or radiochemotherapy with temozolomide, with the combination given to most patients. Peripheral blood was collected at six visits: V03 (baseline), V05, V07, V10, V12 and V13. For exploratory analyses, longitudinal TCRB deep sequencing was carried out in 25 to 30 treated patients wherever samples were available. The paper's findings and limits, for the study overall: Vaccine-induced immune responses across multiple MHC alleles were detected in 80% to 95% of patients. The authors noted that analyses of patient blood samples could not be reproduced because of sample limitations. Availability determined which PBMC samples were chosen for TCRB deep sequencing. No apparent relationship was observed between pseudoprogression and alterations in the top peripheral T cell clonotypes detected by TCRB sequencing.

Of note for this clone: Its specific antigen is unknown. Within one base of it there is no much larger clone, and no base qualities were kept.

The sample's time point label is to be understood as: week 23, last vaccination. Every vaccine dose consisted of 300 ug of a 20-mer mutant IDH1 peptide in Montanide, administered subcutaneously together with topical imiquimod. Newly diagnosed WHO grade 3 or 4 IDH1-mutant astrocytomas showing loss of nuclear ATRX were present in the donors. The samples were drawn from NOA16, a multicentre, single-arm, open-label phase I trial in Germany that tested a mutant IDH1 peptide vaccine in humans for the first time. The DNeasy Blood and Tissue Kit was used to extract genomic DNA from EDTA blood for TCRB sequencing. V is reduced by 0 bases and J by 7 bases, leaving a spacing of 8 bases between them. The CDR3 holds 13 amino acids from the cysteine to the phenylalanine. The read is trimmed to its CDR3 DNA, 39 bases read in frame from base 1. From a lookup of the germline V gene, CDR1 and CDR2 are MGHRA and YSYEKL.

Preparation of the library involved the immunoSEQ multiplex PCR assay. Rearranged TCR beta chain sequences were amplified with the hsTCRB Kit following the manufacturer's protocol. An Illumina MiSeq was used to sequence the TCRB libraries. Concerning the study's data processing: The kit vendor's proprietary platform handled demultiplexing, trimming and gene mapping. TCRdb took over this immuneACCESS table, retaining in-frame rearrangements with V and J assigned. Such tables are incomplete; in checked studies, under half of the missing clones stem from an unresolved V gene, and the remainder is unexplained. V and J calls and clone size are as listed in that table; D and trimming were resolved from the DNA. This sample gives tens of thousands of clones in total; roughly 81% of them show up just once. Of the sample, around 8.9% falls within the top ten clones.

The specimen comprised PBMCs, sampled from a glioma patient whose treatment included an IDH1 peptide vaccine. The chain links TRBV4-1 with TRBJ2-3; a confident D gene designation cannot be given. The TCR was taken from a woman in her forties with glioma. Some clones in this sample may be carry-over from other donors' samples. This receptor has the CDR3 CASSQEALNTQYF. The nucleotide sequence reads as follows: TGCGCCAGCAGCCAAGAGGCACTAAATACGCAGTATTTT.